This T cell receptor beta chain was sequenced during a study of early T cells in non-severe SARS-CoV-2 infection. Ten or more counts support this clonotype. Separate cDNA molecules each had unique molecular identifiers attached to them. One entry per CDR3 protein results from TCRdb running MiXCR on the 5' RACE reads. The sample records some 75,000 distinct CDR3 sequences, approximately 15% being singletons. The V gene lost 4 bases and the J gene lost 2 bases, with 14 bases spanning the gap. In germline, CDR1 is SGHTA, CDR2 FQGNSA. The CDR3 runs 15 residues. Sequencing input: whole blood. The chain recombines TRBV7-2 with TRBJ2-5, with a possible D match to TRBD2 (6 bases). The TCR sequence derives from an adult who was a healthcare worker with PCR-confirmed SARS-CoV-2 infection or an uninfected control (not recorded which). CDR3 bases: TGTGCCAGCAGCTACCGCGGGGCCGGGCAAGAGACCCAGTACTTC. This codes for CASSYRGAGQETQYF.